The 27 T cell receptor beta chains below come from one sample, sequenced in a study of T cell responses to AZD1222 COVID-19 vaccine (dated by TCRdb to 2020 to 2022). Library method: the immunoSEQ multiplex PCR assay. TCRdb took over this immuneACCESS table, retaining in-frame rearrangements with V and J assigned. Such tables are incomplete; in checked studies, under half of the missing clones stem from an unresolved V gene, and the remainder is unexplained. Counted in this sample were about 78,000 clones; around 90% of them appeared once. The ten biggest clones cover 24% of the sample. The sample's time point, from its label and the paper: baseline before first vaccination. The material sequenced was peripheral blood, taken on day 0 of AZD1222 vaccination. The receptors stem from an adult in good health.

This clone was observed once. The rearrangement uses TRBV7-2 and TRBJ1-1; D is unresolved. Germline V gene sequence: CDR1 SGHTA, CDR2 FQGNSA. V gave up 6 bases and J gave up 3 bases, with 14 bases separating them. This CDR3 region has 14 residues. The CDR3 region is CASRPAPGDTEAFF. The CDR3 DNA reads TGTGCCAGCAGACCGGCACCTGGGGACACTGAAGCTTTCTTT.

CDR3 amino acids: CASSPGGTGYYGYTF. CDR3 nucleotide sequence: TGTGCCAGCAGCCCGGGGGGGACAGGTTACTATGGCTACACCTTC. This chain joins TRBV28 and TRBJ1-2; 8 nucleotides align to TRBD1. CDR1 is MDHEN and CDR2 is SYDVKM in the germline V gene. V shed 6 bases and J 3 bases; nucleotides not matched to a gene: 9. The CDR3 consists of 15 residues.

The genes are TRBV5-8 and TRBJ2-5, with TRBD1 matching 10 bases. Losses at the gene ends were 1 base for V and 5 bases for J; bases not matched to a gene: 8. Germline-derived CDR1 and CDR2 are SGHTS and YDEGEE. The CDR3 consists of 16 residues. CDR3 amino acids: CASSLLRQGAGETQYF. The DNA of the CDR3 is TGTGCCAGCAGCTTGCTTAGACAGGGGGCAGGGGAGACCCAGTACTTC.

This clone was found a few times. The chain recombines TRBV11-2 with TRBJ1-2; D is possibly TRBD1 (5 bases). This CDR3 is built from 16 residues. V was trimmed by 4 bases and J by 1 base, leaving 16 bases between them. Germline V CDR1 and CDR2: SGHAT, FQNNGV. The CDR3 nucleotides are TGTGCCAGCAGCTCGGCGGGCAGGGAAGGTAACTATGGCTACACCTTC. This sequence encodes CASSSAGREGNYGYTF.

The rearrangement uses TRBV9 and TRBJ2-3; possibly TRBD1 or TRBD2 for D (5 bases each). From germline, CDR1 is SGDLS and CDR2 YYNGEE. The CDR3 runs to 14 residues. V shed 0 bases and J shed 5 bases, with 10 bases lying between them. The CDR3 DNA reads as TGTGCCAGCAGCGTAGGAGGGGCAAAAGATACGCAGTATTTT. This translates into CASSVGGAKDTQYF.

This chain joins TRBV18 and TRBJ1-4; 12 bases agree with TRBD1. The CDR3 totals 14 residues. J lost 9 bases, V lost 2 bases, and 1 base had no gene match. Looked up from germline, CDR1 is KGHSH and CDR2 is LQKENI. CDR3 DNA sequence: TGTGCCAGCTCACCAGGGGACAGGGGGCAAAAACTGTTTTTT. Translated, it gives CASSPGDRGQKLFF.

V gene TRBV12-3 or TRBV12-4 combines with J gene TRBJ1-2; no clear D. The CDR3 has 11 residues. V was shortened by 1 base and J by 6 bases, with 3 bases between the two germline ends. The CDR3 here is CASSLGDGYTF. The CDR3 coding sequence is TGTGCCAGCAGTTTAGGGGATGGCTACACCTTC.

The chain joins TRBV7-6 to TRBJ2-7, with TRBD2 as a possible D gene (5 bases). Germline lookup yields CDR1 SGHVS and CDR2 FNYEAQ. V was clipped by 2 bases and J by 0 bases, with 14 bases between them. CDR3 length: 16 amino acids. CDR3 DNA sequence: TGTGCCAGCAGCTTACTGAACCCGGGATCCTCCTACGAGCAGTACTTC. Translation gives CASSLLNPGSSYEQYF.

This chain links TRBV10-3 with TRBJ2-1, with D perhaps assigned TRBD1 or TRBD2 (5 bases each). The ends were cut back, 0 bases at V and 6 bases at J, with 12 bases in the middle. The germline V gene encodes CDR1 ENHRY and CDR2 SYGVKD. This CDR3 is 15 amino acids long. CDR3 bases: TGTGCCATCAGTGAGTCGAGGGGTCGATCCAATGAGCAGTTCTTC. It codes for CAISESRGRSNEQFF.

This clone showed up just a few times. CDR3 nucleotide sequence: TGTGCCAGCAGCTTACCGGGCCCGCACAATGAGCAGTTCTTC. Translation gives CASSLPGPHNEQFF. The J gene is TRBJ2-1, the V gene TRBV7-6; D unclear. This CDR3 has 14 residues. Trimming cost V 2 bases and J 5 bases, with 10 bases left between them. The germline V gene encodes CDR1 SGHVS and CDR2 FNYEAQ.

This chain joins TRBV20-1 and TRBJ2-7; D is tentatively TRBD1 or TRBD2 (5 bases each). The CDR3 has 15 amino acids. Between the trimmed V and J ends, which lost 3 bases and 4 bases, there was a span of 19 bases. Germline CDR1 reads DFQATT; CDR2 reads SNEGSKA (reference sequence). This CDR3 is CSASGAGASVYEQYF. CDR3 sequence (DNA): TGCAGTGCTAGTGGGGCCGGGGCGTCGGTATACGAGCAGTACTTC.

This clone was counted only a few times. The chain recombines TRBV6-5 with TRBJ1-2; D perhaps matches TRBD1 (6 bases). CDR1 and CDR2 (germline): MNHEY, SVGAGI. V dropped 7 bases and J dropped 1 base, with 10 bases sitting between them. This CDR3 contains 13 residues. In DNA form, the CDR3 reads TGTGCCAGCAAGGACAGAAATAACTATGGCTACACCTTC. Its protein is CASKDRNNYGYTF.

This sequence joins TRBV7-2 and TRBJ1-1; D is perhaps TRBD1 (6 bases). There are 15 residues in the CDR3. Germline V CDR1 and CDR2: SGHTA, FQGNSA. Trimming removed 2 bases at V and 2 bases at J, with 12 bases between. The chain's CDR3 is CASSLTAQGNTEAFF. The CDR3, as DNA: TGTGCCAGCAGCTTAACTGCACAGGGAAACACTGAAGCTTTCTTT.

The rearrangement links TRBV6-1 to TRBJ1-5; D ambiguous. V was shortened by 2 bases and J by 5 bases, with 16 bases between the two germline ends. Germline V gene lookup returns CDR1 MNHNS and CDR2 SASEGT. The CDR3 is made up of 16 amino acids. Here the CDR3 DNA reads TGTGCCAGCAGTGAACGTCGCCCCTCTCAACATCAGCCCCAGCATTTT. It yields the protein CASSERRPSQHQPQHF.

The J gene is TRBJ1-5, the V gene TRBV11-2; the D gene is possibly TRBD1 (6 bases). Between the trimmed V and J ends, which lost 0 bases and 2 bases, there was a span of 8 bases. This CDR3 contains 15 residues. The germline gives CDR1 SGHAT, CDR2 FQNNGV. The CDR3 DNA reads TGTGCCAGCAGCTTAGATGCAGGGGGCAATCAGCCCCAGCATTTT. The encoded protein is CASSLDAGGNQPQHF.

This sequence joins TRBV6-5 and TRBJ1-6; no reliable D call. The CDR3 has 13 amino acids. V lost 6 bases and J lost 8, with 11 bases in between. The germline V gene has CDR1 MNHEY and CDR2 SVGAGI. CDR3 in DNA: TGTGCCAGCAGGGAGGGAAAGGATTCACCCCTCCACTTT. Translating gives CASREGKDSPLHF.

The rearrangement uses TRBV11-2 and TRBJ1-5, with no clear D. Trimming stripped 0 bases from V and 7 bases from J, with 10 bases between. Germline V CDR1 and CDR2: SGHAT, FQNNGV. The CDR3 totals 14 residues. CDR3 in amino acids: CASSLEEGGQPQHF. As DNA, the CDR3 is TGTGCCAGCAGCTTAGAGGAAGGAGGGCAGCCCCAGCATTTT.

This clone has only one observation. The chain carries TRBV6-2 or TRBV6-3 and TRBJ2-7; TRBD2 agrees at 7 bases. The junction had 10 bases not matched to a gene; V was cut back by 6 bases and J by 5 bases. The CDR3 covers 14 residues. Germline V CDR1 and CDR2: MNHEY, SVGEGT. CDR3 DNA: TGTGCCAGCAGCCCACCGGGACTACAGAACGAGCAGTACTTC. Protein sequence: CASSPPGLQNEQYF.

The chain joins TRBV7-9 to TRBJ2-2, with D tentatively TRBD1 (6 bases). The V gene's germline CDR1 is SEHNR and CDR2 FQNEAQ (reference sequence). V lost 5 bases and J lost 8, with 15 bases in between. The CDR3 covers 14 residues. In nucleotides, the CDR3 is TGTGCCAGCAGCCTGAGTCACAGGGCAGGGGAGCTGTTTTTT. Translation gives CASSLSHRAGELFF. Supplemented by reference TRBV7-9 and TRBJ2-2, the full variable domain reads DTGVSQNPRHKITKRGQNVTFRCDPISEHNRLYWYRQTLGQGPEFLTYFQNEAQLEKSRLLSDRFSAERPKGSFSTLEIQRTEQGDSAMYLCASSLSHRAGELFFGEGSRLTVL.

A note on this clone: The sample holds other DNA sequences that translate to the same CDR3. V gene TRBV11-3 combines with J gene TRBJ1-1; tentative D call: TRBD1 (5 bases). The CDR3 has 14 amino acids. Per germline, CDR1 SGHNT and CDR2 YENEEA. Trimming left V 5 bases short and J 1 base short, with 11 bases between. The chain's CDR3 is CASSLGRGNTEAFF. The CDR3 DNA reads TGTGCCAGCAGCCTCGGGAGGGGGAACACTGAAGCTTTCTTT.

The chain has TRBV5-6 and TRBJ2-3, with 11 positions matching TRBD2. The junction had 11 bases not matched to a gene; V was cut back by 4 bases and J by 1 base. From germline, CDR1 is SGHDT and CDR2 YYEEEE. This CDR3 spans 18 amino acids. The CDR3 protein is CASSQTSGRSFGTDTQYF. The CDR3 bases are TGTGCCAGCAGCCAAACTAGCGGGAGATCCTTTGGCACAGATACGCAGTATTTT.

The CDR3 DNA is TGTGCCAGCAGCGTTAAGTTTTTT. It yields the protein CASSVKFF. The gene calls are TRBV9 and TRBJ1-4, with unresolved D. The CDR3 contains 8 residues. Germline loops: CDR1 SGDLS, CDR2 YYNGEE. The V end lost 2 bases, the J end lost 16 bases, and 3 bases lay between the germline ends.

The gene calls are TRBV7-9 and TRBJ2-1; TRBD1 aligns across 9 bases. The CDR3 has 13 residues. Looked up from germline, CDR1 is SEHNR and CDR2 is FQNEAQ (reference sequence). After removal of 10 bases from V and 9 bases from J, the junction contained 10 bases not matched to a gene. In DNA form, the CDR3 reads TGTGCCACCCCGGGACAGGGTTCTATTGAGCAGTTCTTC. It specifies CATPGQGSIEQFF.

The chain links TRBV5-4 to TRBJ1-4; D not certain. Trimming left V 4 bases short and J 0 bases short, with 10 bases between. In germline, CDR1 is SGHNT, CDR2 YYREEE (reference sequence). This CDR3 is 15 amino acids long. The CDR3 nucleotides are TGTGCCAGCAGCAACAAAGATGCAACTAATGAAAAACTGTTTTTT. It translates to CASSNKDATNEKLFF. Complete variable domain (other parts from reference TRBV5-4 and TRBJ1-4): ETGVTQSPTHLIKTRGQQVTLRCSSQSGHNTVSWYQQALGQGPQFIFQYYREEENGRGNFPPRFSGLQFPNYSSELNVNALELDDSALYLCASSNKDATNEKLFFGSGTQLSVL.

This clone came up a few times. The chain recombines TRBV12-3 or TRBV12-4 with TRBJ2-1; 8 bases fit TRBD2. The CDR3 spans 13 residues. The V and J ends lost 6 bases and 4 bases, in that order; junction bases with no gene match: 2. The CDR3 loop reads CASRASGYNEQFF. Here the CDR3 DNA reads TGTGCCAGCAGGGCTAGCGGGTACAATGAGCAGTTCTTC.

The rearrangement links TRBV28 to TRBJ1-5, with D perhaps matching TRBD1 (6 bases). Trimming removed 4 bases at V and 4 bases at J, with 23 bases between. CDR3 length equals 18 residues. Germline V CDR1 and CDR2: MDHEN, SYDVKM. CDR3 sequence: CASSSLRQVGRKNQPQHF. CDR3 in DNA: TGTGCCAGCAGTTCCCTTCGACAGGTGGGGAGGAAAAATCAGCCCCAGCATTTT.

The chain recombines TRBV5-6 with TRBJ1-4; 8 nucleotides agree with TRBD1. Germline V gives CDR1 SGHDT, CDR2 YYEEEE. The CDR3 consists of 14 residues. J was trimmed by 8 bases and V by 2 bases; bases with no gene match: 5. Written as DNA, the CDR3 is TGTGCCAGCAGCTTTGGACAGGGAGGGGAAAAACTGTTTTTT. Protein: CASSFGQGGEKLFF.